A single sample is the source of the 26 T cell receptor beta chains below, sequenced in a study of control samples from healthy donors and cancer patients. The data were produced by immunoSEQ multiplex PCR, yet TCRdb's version contains in-frame clones alone and is incomplete. The sample comprises around 100,000 clones, about 90% of which are singletons, and about a sixth rests with the top ten. The sequenced sample was blood. The receptor source for this set is a woman aged 45-59 years in good health.

The V and J genes are TRBV29-1 and TRBJ1-3; D is unclear. Germline V lookup: CDR1 SQVTM, CDR2 ANQGSEA. The CDR3 consists of 14 residues. Trimming pared 1 base from V and 4 bases from J, leaving 11 bases between. The CDR3 is CSVEGATRGNTIYF. The CDR3 DNA reads as TGCAGCGTTGAAGGGGCCACGAGGGGAAACACCATATATTTT.

The chain employs TRBV7-9 and TRBJ1-5; D is uncertain. CDR1 and CDR2 (germline): SEHNR, FQNEAQ (reference sequence). V was clipped by 5 bases and J by 2 bases, with 4 bases between them. CDR3 length equals 12 residues. CDR3 protein: CASSGGNQPQHF. CDR3 DNA sequence: TGTGCCAGCAGCGGGGGCAATCAGCCCCAGCATTTT.

A single count supports this clone. The J gene is TRBJ1-1, the V gene TRBV5-1; the match to TRBD1 covers 10 bases. The germline V gene encodes CDR1 SGHRS and CDR2 YFSETQ. This CDR3 spans 14 amino acids. With V trimmed by 4 bases and J by 4 bases, 4 bases remained unmatched. The CDR3 sequence: CASSRGQGGTEAFF. Here the CDR3 DNA reads TGCGCCAGCAGCCGAGGACAGGGGGGCACTGAAGCTTTCTTT.

The V call is TRBV24-1, the J call TRBJ2-1; 7 bases are shared with TRBD2. CDR3 length: 18 amino acids. The germline CDR1 and CDR2 sequences are KGHDR and SFDVKD. V was clipped by 0 bases and J by 4 bases; unmatched bases: 11. CDR3 in amino acids: CATSDLRGLASGYNEQFF. The CDR3 DNA sequence: TGTGCCACCAGTGATTTGCGGGGTCTGGCTAGCGGATACAATGAGCAGTTCTTC.

This clone occurred a few times. The chain links TRBV4-1 to TRBJ1-1; 9 nucleotides agree with TRBD1. CDR3 length equals 17 residues. V trimming: 1 base; J trimming: 0 bases; junction bases outside the gene matches: 6. Per germline, CDR1 MGHRA and CDR2 YSYEKL. CDR3 loop: CASSQADRGRVNTEAFF. The CDR3 nucleotides read TGCGCCAGCAGCCAAGCGGACAGGGGAAGGGTGAACACTGAAGCTTTCTTT.

The genes are TRBV20-1 and TRBJ2-3; D ambiguous. Germline assignment: CDR1 DFQATT and CDR2 SNEGSKA (reference sequence). V lost 3 bases to trimming and J lost 2 bases, with 6 bases between them. The CDR3 is 12 residues long. The CDR3 protein is CSASPDTDTQYF. CDR3 in DNA: TGCAGTGCTAGTCCTGACACAGATACGCAGTATTTT.

The chain uses TRBV7-8 and TRBJ1-6; D remains unclear. CDR1 is SGHVS, CDR2 FQNEAQ, per germline. The CDR3 has 16 amino acids. The ends were cut back, 2 bases at V and 9 bases at J, with 17 bases in the middle. CDR3 sequence reads: CASSLTRQVISSPLHF. The CDR3 DNA is TGTGCCAGCAGCTTAACTCGGCAGGTCATTTCTTCACCCCTCCACTTT.

The chain recombines TRBV12-3 or TRBV12-4 with TRBJ1-2; D not resolved. V was cut by 6 bases and J by 5 bases, with 10 bases left in between. There are 12 residues in the CDR3. CDR3 sequence: CASSPIQYGYTF. CDR3 bases: TGTGCCAGCAGCCCAATTCAGTATGGCTACACCTTC.

The J gene is TRBJ1-2, the V gene TRBV7-9; D not resolved. The CDR3 sequence is 14 residues long. Trimming pared 1 base from V and 2 bases from J, leaving 8 bases between. CDR1 is SEHNR and CDR2 is FQNEAQ in the germline V gene (reference sequence). This chain's CDR3 is CASSLVALNYGYTF. CDR3 DNA: TGTGCCAGCAGCTTAGTGGCTCTCAACTATGGCTACACCTTC.

Only a few counts were recorded for this clone. This chain links TRBV7-9 with TRBJ1-2; D may be TRBD1 (6 bases). Germline CDR1 is SEHNR and CDR2 is FQNEAQ (reference sequence). Trimming shortened V by 4 bases and J by 2 bases, and 14 bases separated the two germline ends. This CDR3 is built from 15 residues. As DNA, the CDR3 is TGTGCCAGCAGCTCGCCGACGGGGGCGAACTATGGCTACACCTTC. Protein product: CASSSPTGANYGYTF.

CDR3 sequence: CASSPESNYGYTF. The CDR3 nucleotides are TGTGCCAGTAGCCCCGAGTCTAACTATGGCTACACCTTC. V gene TRBV19 combines with J gene TRBJ1-2; the D is unclear. CDR1 is LNHDA, CDR2 SQIVND, per germline (reference sequence). V lost 6 bases and J 0 bases, leaving 8 bases between the germline ends. This CDR3 is 13 amino acids long.

This chain joins TRBV5-4 and TRBJ2-7; 8 bases align to TRBD2. CDR1 and CDR2 (germline): SGHNT, YYREEE (reference sequence). CDR3 length: 14 amino acids. Germline trimming cut 6 bases from V and 6 bases from J; bases unmatched to any gene: 11. The CDR3 DNA sequence: TGTGCCAGCACCCTAATAGCGGGGTCCACCGAGCAGTACTTC. Protein: CASTLIAGSTEQYF. The whole variable domain, filled in from reference TRBV5-4 and TRBJ2-7, reads ETGVTQSPTHLIKTRGQQVTLRCSSQSGHNTVSWYQQALGQGPQFIFQYYREEENGRGNFPPRFSGLQFPNYSSELNVNALELDDSALYLCASTLIAGSTEQYFGPGTRLTVT.

This rearrangement joins TRBV27 to TRBJ1-2; D is unresolved. The germline CDR1 and CDR2 sequences are MNHEY and SMNVEV (reference sequence). The CDR3 extends over 16 amino acids. Trimming left V 5 bases short and J 4 bases short, with 20 bases between. CDR3 residues: CASSQFRSASIYGYTF. CDR3 nucleotides: TGTGCCAGCAGTCAGTTTCGCTCAGCATCGATCTATGGCTACACCTTC.

The genes are TRBV27 and TRBJ2-2; 10 nucleotides agree with TRBD2. CDR1 MNHEY and CDR2 SMNVEV come from the germline V gene (reference sequence). Trimming took 6 bases from V and 4 from J; bases not matched to a gene: 2. This CDR3 contains 14 residues. The CDR3 DNA sequence: TGTGCCAGCAGCCTAGCGGGAGCCACCGGGGAGCTGTTTTTT. Translated, it gives CASSLAGATGELFF.

V is TRBV6-5 and J is TRBJ1-5; tentatively, D is TRBD1 (5 bases). There are 15 residues in the CDR3. V dropped 4 bases and J dropped 3 bases, with 13 bases sitting between them. From germline, CDR1 is MNHEY and CDR2 SVGAGI. The CDR3 reads CASSSGGGINQPQHF. CDR3 nucleotide sequence: TGTGCCAGCAGTTCCGGGGGGGGGATCAATCAGCCCCAGCATTTT.

The V call is TRBV6-5, the J call TRBJ2-3; D is perhaps TRBD1 or TRBD2 (5 bases each). The CDR3 loop spans 14 amino acids. V lost 7 bases, J lost 1 base, and 12 bases lay in between. Germline V gene lookup returns CDR1 MNHEY and CDR2 SVGAGI. The CDR3 bases are TGTGCCAGCATGGGACCTTCTCGCACAGATACGCAGTATTTT. Residues: CASMGPSRTDTQYF.

This rearrangement joins TRBV6-1 to TRBJ2-4; tentatively, D is TRBD2 (5 bases). CDR1 is MNHNS and CDR2 is SASEGT in the germline V gene. Trimming shortened V by 1 base and J by 4 bases, and 11 bases separated the two germline ends. This CDR3 spans 15 amino acids. CDR3 in DNA: TGTGCCAGCAGTGAAGACCCAGCGGCAAAAAACATTCAGTACTTC. It specifies CASSEDPAAKNIQYF.

This rearrangement joins TRBV10-1 to TRBJ2-7, with TRBD1 matching over 8 bases. The CDR3 consists of 14 residues. Germline V gene data show CDR1 as WNHNN and CDR2 as SYGVQD (reference sequence). Trimming at V came to 5 bases and at J to 5 bases, leaving 8 bases not matched to a gene. Here the CDR3 DNA reads TGCGCCAGCAGTCCTACCAGGGGGCGGAACGAGCAGTACTTC. Residues: CASSPTRGRNEQYF.

The chain is built from TRBV5-1 and TRBJ1-1; D is unclear. Germline V gene sequence: CDR1 SGHRS, CDR2 YFSETQ. V was cut by 3 bases and J by 5 bases, with 11 bases left in between. The CDR3 is made up of 13 amino acids. CDR3 sequence (DNA): TGCGCCAGCAGCTCCCAAGGGTCTACTGAAGCTTTCTTT. It yields the protein CASSSQGSTEAFF.

V and J are TRBV30 and TRBJ1-1; D remains ambiguous. This CDR3 contains 15 residues. From germline, CDR1 is GTSNPN and CDR2 SVGIG (reference sequence). V was trimmed by 2 bases and J by 0 bases, leaving 13 bases between them. In DNA, the CDR3 is TGTGCCTGGAGTTCCCAAAAGGGAATGAACACTGAAGCTTTCTTT. Protein product: CAWSSQKGMNTEAFF.

The V gene is TRBV29-1, the J gene TRBJ1-1; TRBD1 is a possible D gene (6 bases). Germline V gene lookup returns CDR1 SQVTM and CDR2 ANQGSEA. V was clipped by 5 bases and J by 0 bases, with 10 bases between them. This CDR3 contains 13 residues. The CDR3 DNA follows: TGCAGCGTTCGAGGGACATTGAACACTGAAGCTTTCTTT. The encoded protein is CSVRGTLNTEAFF.

This clone was detected a few times. The rearrangement links TRBV3-1 (or the pseudogene TRBV3-2) to TRBJ2-1, with unresolved D. Germline loops: CDR1 LGHDT, CDR2 YNNKEL (reference sequence). The CDR3 loop spans 17 amino acids. V was cut by 0 bases and J by 6 bases, with 18 bases left in between. The CDR3 DNA follows: TGTGCCAGCAGCCAAGATTCGTTCCGCGGATGGATCAATGAGCAGTTCTTC. Protein product: CASSQDSFRGWINEQFF.

The rearrangement links TRBV9 to TRBJ2-3; D is unresolved. CDR3 length: 15 residues. V lost 3 bases, J lost 2 bases, and 13 bases lay in between. CDR1 SGDLS and CDR2 YYNGEE come from the germline V gene. The DNA of the CDR3 is TGTGCCAGCAGCGACGACTCGACCTACACAGATACGCAGTATTTT. Translated, it gives CASSDDSTYTDTQYF.

This clone was seen once. The chain employs TRBV7-8 and TRBJ2-2; D ambiguous. V was trimmed by 5 bases and J by 0 bases, leaving 13 bases between them. The germline CDR1 and CDR2 sequences are SGHVS and FQNEAQ. The CDR3 consists of 16 residues. The CDR3 nucleotides are TGTGCCAGCAGCCCTCGACGGCTTCCGAACACCGGGGAGCTGTTTTTT. It specifies CASSPRRLPNTGELFF.

The rearrangement links TRBV6-6 to TRBJ2-5; 14 bases match TRBD2. V gave up 4 bases and J gave up 7 bases; unmatched junction bases: 2. Germline loops: CDR1 MNHNY, CDR2 SVGAGI (reference sequence). The CDR3 length is 14 residues. The CDR3 region has the DNA TGTGCCAGCAGTTCGGGACTAGCGGGGGCGACCCAGTACTTC. This gives the protein CASSSGLAGATQYF.

The gene calls are TRBV5-1 and TRBJ1-1; possibly TRBD1 for D (5 bases). The CDR3 has 16 amino acids. Germline CDR1 and CDR2: SGHRS and YFSETQ. The germline V and J ends were trimmed by 0 bases and 5 bases, with 17 bases remaining between them. The CDR3 loop reads CASSLVGWTIRTEAFF. Here the CDR3 DNA reads TGCGCCAGCAGCTTGGTAGGATGGACAATTCGAACTGAAGCTTTCTTT. The full variable domain, its missing parts supplied by reference TRBV5-1 and TRBJ1-1, is KAGVTQTPRYLIKTRGQQVTLSCSPISGHRSVSWYQQTPGQGLQFLFEYFSETQRNKGNFPGRFSGRQFSNSRSEMNVSTLELGDSALYLCASSLVGWTIRTEAFFGQGTRLTVV.